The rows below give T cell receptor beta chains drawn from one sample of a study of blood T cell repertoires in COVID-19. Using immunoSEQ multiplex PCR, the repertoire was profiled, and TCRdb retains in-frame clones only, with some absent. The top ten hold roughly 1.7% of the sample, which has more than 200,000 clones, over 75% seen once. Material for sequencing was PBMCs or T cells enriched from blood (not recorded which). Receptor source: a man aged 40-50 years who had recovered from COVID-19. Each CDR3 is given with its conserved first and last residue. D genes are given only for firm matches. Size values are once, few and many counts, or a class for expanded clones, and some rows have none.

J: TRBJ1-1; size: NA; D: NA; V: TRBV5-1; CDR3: CASSLRQVNTEAFF; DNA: TGCGCCAGCAGCTTGCGCCAGGTGAACACTGAAGCTTTCTTT
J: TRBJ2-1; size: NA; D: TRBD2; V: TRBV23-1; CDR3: CASSQGEGRRYNEQFF; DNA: TGCGCCAGCAGTCAAGGGGAGGGAAGAAGGTACAATGAGCAGTTCTTC
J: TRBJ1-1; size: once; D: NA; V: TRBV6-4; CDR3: CASSEGGTEAFF; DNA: TGTGCCAGCAGTGAGGGAGGGACTGAAGCTTTCTTT
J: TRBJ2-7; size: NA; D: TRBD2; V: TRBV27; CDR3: CASSLYLGGAYEQYF; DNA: TGTGCCAGCAGTTTATACCTGGGAGGGGCCTACGAGCAGTACTTC
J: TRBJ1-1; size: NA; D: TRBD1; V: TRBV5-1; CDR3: CASSLYRGTEAFF; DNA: TGCGCCAGCAGCTTGTACAGGGGCACTGAAGCTTTCTTT
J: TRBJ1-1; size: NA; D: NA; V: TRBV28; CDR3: CASNQGHLEAFF; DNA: TGTGCCAGCAATCAAGGACACCTAGAAGCTTTCTTT
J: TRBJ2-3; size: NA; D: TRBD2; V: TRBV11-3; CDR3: CASSRSGREADTQYF; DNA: TGTGCCAGCAGCCGCAGTGGCCGGGAGGCAGATACGCAGTATTTT
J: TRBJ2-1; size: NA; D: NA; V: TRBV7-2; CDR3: CASSLGGNTYNEQFF; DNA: TGTGCCAGCAGCTTAGGAGGGAACACCTACAATGAGCAGTTCTTC
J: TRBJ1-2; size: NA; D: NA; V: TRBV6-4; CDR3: CASSETGNYGYTF; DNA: TGTGCCAGCAGTGAAACAGGCAACTATGGCTACACCTTC
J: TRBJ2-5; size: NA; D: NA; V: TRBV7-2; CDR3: CASSLAGGWETQYF; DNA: TGTGCCAGCAGCTTAGCAGGGGGATGGGAGACCCAGTACTTC
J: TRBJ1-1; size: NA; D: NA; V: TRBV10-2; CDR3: CASSEQGNTEAFF; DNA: TGCGCCAGCAGTGAACAGGGAAACACTGAAGCTTTCTTT
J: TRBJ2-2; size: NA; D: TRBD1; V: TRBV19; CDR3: CASPPRDRRNTGELFF; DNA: TGTGCCAGCCCCCCTCGGGACAGGCGGAACACCGGGGAGCTGTTTTTT
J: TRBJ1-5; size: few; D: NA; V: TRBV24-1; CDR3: CATSGTDNQPQHF; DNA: TGTGCCACCAGTGGAACAGACAATCAGCCCCAGCATTTT
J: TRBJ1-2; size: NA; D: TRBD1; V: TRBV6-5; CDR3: CASSSGTGSWEGYTF; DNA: TGTGCCAGCAGTTCAGGGACAGGCTCGTGGGAAGGCTACACCTTC
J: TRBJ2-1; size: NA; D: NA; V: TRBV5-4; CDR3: CASKEGRDKFEQFF; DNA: TGTGCCAGCAAAGAGGGCAGGGACAAGTTTGAGCAGTTCTTC
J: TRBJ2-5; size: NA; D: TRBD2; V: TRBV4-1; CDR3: CASSLLQAGGLNQETQYF; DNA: TGCGCCAGCAGCCTCCTACAAGCGGGGGGGCTAAACCAAGAGACCCAGTACTTC
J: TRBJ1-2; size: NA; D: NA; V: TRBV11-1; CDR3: CASSLATGNYGYTF; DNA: TGTGCCAGCAGCTTAGCGACGGGGAACTATGGCTACACCTTC
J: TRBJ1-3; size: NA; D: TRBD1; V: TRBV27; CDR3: CASRPRQGTGNTIYF; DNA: TGTGCCAGCAGACCTCGACAGGGGACTGGAAACACCATATATTTT
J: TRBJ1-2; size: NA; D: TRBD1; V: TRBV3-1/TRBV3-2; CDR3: CASSQWTGVYTF; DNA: TGTGCCAGCAGCCAATGGACAGGGGTCTACACCTTC
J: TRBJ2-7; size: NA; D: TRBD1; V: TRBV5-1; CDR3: CASSTGTGTYEQYF; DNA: TGCGCCAGCAGCACCGGGACAGGGACCTACGAGCAGTACTTC
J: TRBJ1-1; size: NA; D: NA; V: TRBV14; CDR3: CASSRGLYGGTEAFF; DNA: TGTGCCAGCAGCCGCGGACTGTACGGAGGTACTGAAGCTTTCTTT
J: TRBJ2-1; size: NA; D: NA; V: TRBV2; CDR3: CASSEERASYNEQFF; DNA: TGTGCCAGCAGTGAAGAGCGGGCCTCCTACAATGAGCAGTTCTTC
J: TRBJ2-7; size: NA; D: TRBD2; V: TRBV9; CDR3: CASSVDGLAGENEQYF; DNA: TGTGCCAGCAGCGTAGACGGACTAGCGGGAGAAAACGAGCAGTACTTC
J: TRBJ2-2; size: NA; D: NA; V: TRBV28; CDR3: CASSYQVTGELFF; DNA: TGTGCCAGCAGTTATCAGGTCACCGGGGAGCTGTTTTTT
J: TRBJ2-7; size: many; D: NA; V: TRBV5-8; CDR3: CASGLGSTSRQYF; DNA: TGTGCCAGCGGACTTGGATCTACGTCGCGGCAGTACTTC
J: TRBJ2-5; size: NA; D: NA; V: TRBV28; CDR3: CASSTTWYLQETQYF; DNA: TGTGCCAGCTCCACTACGTGGTATCTTCAAGAGACCCAGTACTTC
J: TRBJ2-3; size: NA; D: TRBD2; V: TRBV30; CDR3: CAWSVGGSGGTDTQYF; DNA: TGTGCCTGGAGTGTGGGGGGTAGCGGGGGCACAGATACGCAGTATTTT
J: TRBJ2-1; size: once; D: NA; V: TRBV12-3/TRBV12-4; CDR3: CASSSLGSHEQFF; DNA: TGTGCCAGCAGTTCACTAGGGTCCCATGAGCAGTTCTTC
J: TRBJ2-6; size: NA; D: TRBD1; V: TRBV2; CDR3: CASSGQGAFEGANVLTF; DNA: TGTGCCAGCAGTGGACAGGGGGCGTTCGAAGGGGCCAACGTCCTGACTTTC
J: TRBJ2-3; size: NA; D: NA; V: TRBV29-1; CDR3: CSVKTDRRTDTQYF; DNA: TGCAGCGTTAAGACCGACAGACGCACAGATACGCAGTATTTT
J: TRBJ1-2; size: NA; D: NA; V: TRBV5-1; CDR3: CASSFTGNANYGYTF; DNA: TGCGCCAGCAGCTTCACAGGGAACGCTAACTATGGCTACACCTTC
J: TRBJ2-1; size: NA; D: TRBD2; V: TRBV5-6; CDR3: CASSSGGGYNEQFF; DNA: TGTGCCAGCAGCTCGGGAGGGGGCTACAATGAGCAGTTCTTC
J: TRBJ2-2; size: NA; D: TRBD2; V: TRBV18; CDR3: CASSPTSGRAWTGELFF; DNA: TGTGCCAGCTCACCCACTAGCGGGAGGGCCTGGACCGGGGAGCTGTTTTTT
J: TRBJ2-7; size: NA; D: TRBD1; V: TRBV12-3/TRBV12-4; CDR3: CASTYRGLYEQYF; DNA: TGTGCCAGCACTTATAGGGGGCTTTACGAGCAGTACTTC
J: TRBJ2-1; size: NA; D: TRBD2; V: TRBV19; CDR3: CASSIGTSDEQFF; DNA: TGTGCCAGTAGTATAGGGACTAGCGATGAGCAGTTCTTC
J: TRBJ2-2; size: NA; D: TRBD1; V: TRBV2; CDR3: CASKEQGIGNTGELFF; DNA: TGTGCCAGCAAAGAACAGGGGATTGGGAACACCGGGGAGCTGTTTTTT
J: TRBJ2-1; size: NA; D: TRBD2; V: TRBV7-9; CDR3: CASRAGGGNEQFF; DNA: TGTGCCAGCAGAGCGGGAGGGGGCAATGAGCAGTTCTTC
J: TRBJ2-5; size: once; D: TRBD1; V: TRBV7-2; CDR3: CASSRDRGYQETQYF; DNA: TGTGCCAGCAGCCGGGACAGGGGGTACCAAGAGACCCAGTACTTC
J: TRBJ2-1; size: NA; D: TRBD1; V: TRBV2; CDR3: CASSEIRVGQPQFF; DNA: TGTGCCAGCAGTGAAATCAGAGTGGGACAGCCGCAGTTCTTC
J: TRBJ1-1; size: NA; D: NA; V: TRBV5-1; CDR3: CASSFTQVNTEAFF; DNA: TGCGCCAGCAGCTTTACACAGGTGAACACTGAAGCTTTCTTT
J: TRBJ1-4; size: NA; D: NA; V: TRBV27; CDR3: CASSLSGRGEKLFF; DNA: TGTGCCAGCAGTTTATCCGGGAGAGGTGAAAAACTGTTTTTT
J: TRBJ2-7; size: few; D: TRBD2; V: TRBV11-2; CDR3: CASSARLGGLAGGPYEQYF; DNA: TGTGCCAGCAGCGCCCGACTCGGGGGACTAGCGGGAGGGCCTTACGAGCAGTACTTC
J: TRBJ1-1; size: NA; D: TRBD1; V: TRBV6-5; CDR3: CASSSSRGTEAFF; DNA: TGTGCCAGCAGTTCATCCAGGGGGACTGAAGCTTTCTTT
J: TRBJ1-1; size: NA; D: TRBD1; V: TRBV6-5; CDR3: CASRKQGARTEAFF; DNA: TGTGCCAGCAGGAAACAGGGGGCTCGGACTGAAGCTTTCTTT
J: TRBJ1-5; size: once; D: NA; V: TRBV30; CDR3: CAWSVRGNQPQHF; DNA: TGTGCCTGGAGTGTACGCGGCAATCAGCCCCAGCATTTT
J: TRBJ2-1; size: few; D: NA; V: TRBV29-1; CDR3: CSVELGLGGNEQFF; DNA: TGCAGCGTTGAATTGGGCCTAGGGGGCAATGAGCAGTTCTTC
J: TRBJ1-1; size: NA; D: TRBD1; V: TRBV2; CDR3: CASIRDRGMNTEAFF; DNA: TGTGCCAGCATTCGGGACAGGGGTATGAACACTGAAGCTTTCTTT
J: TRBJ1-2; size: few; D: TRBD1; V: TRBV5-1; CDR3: CASTQGQGHGYTF; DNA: TGCGCCAGCACCCAGGGACAGGGGCATGGCTACACCTTC
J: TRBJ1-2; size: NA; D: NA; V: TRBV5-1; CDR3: CASTSGYGYTF; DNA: TGCGCCAGCACCTCAGGCTATGGCTACACCTTC
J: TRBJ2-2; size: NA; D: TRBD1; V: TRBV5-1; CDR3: CASRTGLNTGELFF; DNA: TGCGCCAGCCGGACAGGCCTCAACACCGGGGAGCTGTTTTTT
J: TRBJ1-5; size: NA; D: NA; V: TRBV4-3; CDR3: CASSTLTGPQHF; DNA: TGCGCCAGCAGCACCTTGACAGGGCCCCAGCATTTT
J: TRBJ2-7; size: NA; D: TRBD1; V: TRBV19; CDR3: CASSLDRVGDEQYF; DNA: TGTGCCAGTAGTCTGGACAGGGTGGGAGACGAGCAGTACTTC
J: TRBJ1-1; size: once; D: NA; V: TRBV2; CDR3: CASSELTANTEAFF; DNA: TGTGCCAGCAGTGAACTCACAGCGAACACTGAAGCTTTCTTT
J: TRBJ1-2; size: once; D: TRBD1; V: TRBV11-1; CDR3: CASSPQGNYGYTF; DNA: TGTGCCAGCAGCCCACAGGGGAACTATGGCTACACCTTC
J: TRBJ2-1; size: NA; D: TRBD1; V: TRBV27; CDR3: CASSSLGTEGSNEQFF; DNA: TGTGCCAGCAGTTCCCTGGGGACAGAGGGCTCCAATGAGCAGTTCTTC
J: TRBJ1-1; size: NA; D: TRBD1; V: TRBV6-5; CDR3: CASKGQGASAPEAFF; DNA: TGTGCCAGCAAAGGACAGGGGGCCTCCGCCCCTGAAGCTTTCTTT
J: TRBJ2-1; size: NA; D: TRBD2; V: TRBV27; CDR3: CASSLFGGSYNEQFF; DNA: TGTGCCAGCAGTTTATTTGGCGGGAGTTACAATGAGCAGTTCTTC
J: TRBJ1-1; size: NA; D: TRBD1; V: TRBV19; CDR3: CASSATPGQGTRTEAFF; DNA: TGTGCCAGTAGTGCTACTCCGGGACAGGGGACCCGCACTGAAGCTTTCTTT
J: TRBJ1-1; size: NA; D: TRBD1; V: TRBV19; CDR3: CASSIGFRQGVDAFF; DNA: TGTGCCAGTAGTATTGGTTTCCGACAGGGGGTAGACGCTTTCTTT